This T cell receptor (beta chain) was observed in a study of blood T cell repertoires in COVID-19. Study-level information: The study drew acute and convalescent COVID-19 samples from the United States, Italy and Spain. In each case, the material was cDNA or gDNA derived from T cells, B-cell-depleted T cells, or PBMCs.

After removal of 6 bases from V and 10 bases from J, the junction contained 6 bases not matched to a gene. This CDR3 is built from 12 residues. The V gene's germline CDR1 is SNHLY and CDR2 FYNNEI. Original analysis: Amplified reference gene primers provided the basis for estimating nucleated cell counts. Sequencing used immunoSEQ multiplex PCR; TCRdb keeps in-frame clones, though not all of them. That table gives V, J and clone size, and the DNA gave D and trimming. The sample lists about 180,000 clones; roughly nine tenths were seen once. The chain is built from TRBV2 and TRBJ2-1, with 7 bases fitting TRBD2. The sequence was obtained from a man aged 65 to 85 with active or convalescent COVID-19. Sequenced material: peripheral blood. CDR3: CASRVRAGEQFF. The CDR3 DNA is TGTGCCAGCAGAGTACGAGCGGGGGAGCAGTTCTTC.